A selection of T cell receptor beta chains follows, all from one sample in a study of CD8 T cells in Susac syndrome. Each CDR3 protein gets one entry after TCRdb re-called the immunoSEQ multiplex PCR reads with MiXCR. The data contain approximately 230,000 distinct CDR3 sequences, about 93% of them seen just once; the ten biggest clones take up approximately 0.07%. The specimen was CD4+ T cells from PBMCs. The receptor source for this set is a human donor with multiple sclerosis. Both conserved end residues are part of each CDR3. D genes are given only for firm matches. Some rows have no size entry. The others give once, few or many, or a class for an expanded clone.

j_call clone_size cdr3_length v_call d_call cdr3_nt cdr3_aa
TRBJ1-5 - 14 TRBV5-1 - TGCGCCAGCAGCCCCTGGCCACTAAGGCAGCCCCAGCATTTT CASSPWPLRQPQHF
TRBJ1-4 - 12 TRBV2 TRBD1 TGTGCCAGCAGCATACAGGGGGAAAAACTGTTTTTT CASSIQGEKLFF
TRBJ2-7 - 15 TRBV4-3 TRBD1 TGCGCCAGCAGCCACGGACAGGGTGGGACCTACGAGCAGTACTTC CASSHGQGGTYEQYF
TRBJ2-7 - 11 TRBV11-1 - TGTGCCAGCAGCCACGTATACGAGCAGTACTTC CASSHVYEQYF
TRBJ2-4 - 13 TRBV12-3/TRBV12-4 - TGTGCCAGCAGTTTAAAGACAGCGGGCATTCAGTACTTC CASSLKTAGIQYF
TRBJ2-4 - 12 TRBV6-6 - TGTGCCAGCACCGCCCTGGGGAACATTCAGTACTTC CASTALGNIQYF
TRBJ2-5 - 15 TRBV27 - TGTGCCAGCACTAAAGGGGCATCGGGACAAGAGACCCAGTACTTC CASTKGASGQETQYF
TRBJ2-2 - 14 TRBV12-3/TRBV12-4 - TGTGCCAGCAGGGAGGTACCGAACACCGGGGAGCTGTTTTTT CASREVPNTGELFF
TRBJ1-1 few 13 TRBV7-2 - TGTGCCAGCAGCCCCGTTCCTGGGACTGAAGCTTTCTTT CASSPVPGTEAFF
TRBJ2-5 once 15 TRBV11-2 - TGTGCCAGCAGCCTCCTCGGGACGGCCGGGGAAGCCCAGTACTTC CASSLLGTAGEAQYF
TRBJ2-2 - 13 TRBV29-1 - TGCAGCGTTCTAAGGGGGAACACCGGGGAGCTGTTTTTT CSVLRGNTGELFF
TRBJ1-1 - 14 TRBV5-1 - TGCGCCAGCAGCTTGGCCGGGAAGGACACTGAAGCTTTCTTT CASSLAGKDTEAFF
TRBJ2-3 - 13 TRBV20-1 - TGCAGTGCTCCTGATCGGGGGACAGATACGCAGTATTTT CSAPDRGTDTQYF
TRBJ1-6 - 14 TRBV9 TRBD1 TGTGCCAGCAGCAGAGGGACAGGGGTTTCACCCCTCCACTTT CASSRGTGVSPLHF
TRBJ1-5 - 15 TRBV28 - TGTGCCAGCAGGCCGGGGGCAGATTGGAATCAGCCCCAGCATTTT CASRPGADWNQPQHF
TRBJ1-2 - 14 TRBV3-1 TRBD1 TGTGCCAGCAGCCGTACTGACAGGGTGAGCGGCTACACCTTC CASSRTDRVSGYTF
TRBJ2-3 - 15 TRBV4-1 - TGCGCCAGCAGCCAAGCGAACCCTAGCACAGATACGCAGTATTTT CASSQANPSTDTQYF
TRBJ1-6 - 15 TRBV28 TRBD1 TGTGCCAGCCTAGGCAGGGGGCTAGATAATTCACCCCTCCACTTT CASLGRGLDNSPLHF
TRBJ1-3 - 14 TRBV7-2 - TGTGCCAGCAGCGCAGGAGGTTTTGGAAACACCATATATTTT CASSAGGFGNTIYF
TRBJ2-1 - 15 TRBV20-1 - TGCAGTGCTAGAGAGACCCTAGCACTGGGAAATGAGCAGTTCTTC CSARETLALGNEQFF
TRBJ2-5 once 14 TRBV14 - TGTGCCAGCAGCCAAGGACCGTACCAAGAGACCCAGTACTTC CASSQGPYQETQYF
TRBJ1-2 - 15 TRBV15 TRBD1 TGTGCCACCAGCAGAGTTCTGGGACAGACCTATGGCTACACCTTC CATSRVLGQTYGYTF
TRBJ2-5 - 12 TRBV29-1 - TGCAGCGTTGGTAACCAACAAGAGACCCAGTACTTC CSVGNQQETQYF
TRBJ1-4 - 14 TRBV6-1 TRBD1 TGTGCCAGCAGCGGGACAGGGGTGGATGAAAAACTGTTTTTT CASSGTGVDEKLFF
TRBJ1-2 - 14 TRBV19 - TGTGCCAGTAGTATTGGCAGGTCCAACTATGGCTACACCTTC CASSIGRSNYGYTF
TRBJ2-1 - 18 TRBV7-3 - TGTGCCAGCAGCTTAACTTTCGGGGGCGCGAGCTCCTACAATGAGCAGTTCTTC CASSLTFGGASSYNEQFF
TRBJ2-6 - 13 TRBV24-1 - TGTGCCACCGCCACCTCTGGGGCCAACGTCCTGACTTTC CATATSGANVLTF
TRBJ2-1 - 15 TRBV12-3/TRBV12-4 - TGTGCCAGCAGTTTAGGAGCGGTGGGGGGCAATGAGCAGTTCTTC CASSLGAVGGNEQFF
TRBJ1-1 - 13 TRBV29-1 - TGCAGCGTTTATACCGCCAGCCGCACTGAAGCTTTCTTT CSVYTASRTEAFF
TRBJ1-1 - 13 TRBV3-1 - TGTGCCAGCAGCCAAGGGGTGCGCACTGAAGCTTTCTTT CASSQGVRTEAFF
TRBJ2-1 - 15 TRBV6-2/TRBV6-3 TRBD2 TGTGCCAGCAGTTCCGGACTAGCGGGTGAACTTGAGCAGTTCTTC CASSSGLAGELEQFF
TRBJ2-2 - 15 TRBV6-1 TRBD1 TGTGCCAGCAGAGGACAGGGTGTGTTCACCGGGGAGCTGTTTTTT CASRGQGVFTGELFF
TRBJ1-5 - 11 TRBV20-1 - TGCAGTGCTAGAGGTAGGGGAATCCAGCATTTT CSARGRGIQHF
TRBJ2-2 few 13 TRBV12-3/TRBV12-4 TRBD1 TGTGCCAGCAGTCTCAGGGGGCCCGGGGAGCTGTTTTTT CASSLRGPGELFF
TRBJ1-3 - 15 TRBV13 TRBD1 TGTGCCAGGGTGAGACAGGGGCACTCTGGAAACACCATATATTTT CARVRQGHSGNTIYF
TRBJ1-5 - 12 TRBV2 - TGTGCCAGCAGTGAAGCTGGGCAGCCCCAGCATTTT CASSEAGQPQHF
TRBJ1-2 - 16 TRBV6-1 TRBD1 TGTGCCAGCAGCGACTACGGGACAGACCAGTCCTTTGGCTACACCTTC CASSDYGTDQSFGYTF
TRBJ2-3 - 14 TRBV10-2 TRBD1 TGCGCCAGCAGTGGGGGGACAGGGGGAGATACGCAGTATTTT CASSGGTGGDTQYF
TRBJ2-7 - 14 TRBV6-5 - TGTGCCAGCAGTATGGAACTGCTTCGGGGAGAGCAGTACTTC CASSMELLRGEQYF
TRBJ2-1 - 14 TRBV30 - TGTGCCTGGAGTGTGAACACACGAGGCCATGAGCAGTTCTTC CAWSVNTRGHEQFF
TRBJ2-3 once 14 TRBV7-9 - TGTGCCAGCAGCTTACTAGCGCGAGGGGATACGCAGTATTTT CASSLLARGDTQYF
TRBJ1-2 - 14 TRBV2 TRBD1 TGTGCCAGCAGTGTCGGACAGGGAGCCTATGGCTACACCTTC CASSVGQGAYGYTF
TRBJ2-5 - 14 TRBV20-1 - TGCAGTGCTAGAGATTTCAAACAGGGAGAGACCCAGTACTTC CSARDFKQGETQYF
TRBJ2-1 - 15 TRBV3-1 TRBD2 TGTGCCAGCAGGATAGCGGGAGGTCGATACAATGAGCAGTTCTTC CASRIAGGRYNEQFF
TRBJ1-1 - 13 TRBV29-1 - TGCAGCGTTGAAAGTAAGGAAGGCACTGAAGCTTTCTTT CSVESKEGTEAFF
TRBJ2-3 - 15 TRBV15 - TGTGCCACCAGCAGCTTTAGCGGAGGCACAGATACGCAGTATTTT CATSSFSGGTDTQYF
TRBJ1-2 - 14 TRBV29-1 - TGCAGCGTTGAAGTGGCAGGAGTTTCCTATGGCTACACCTTC CSVEVAGVSYGYTF
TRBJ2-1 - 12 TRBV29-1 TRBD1 TGCAGCGTGAAACAGGGGGGCTATGAGCAGTTCTTC CSVKQGGYEQFF
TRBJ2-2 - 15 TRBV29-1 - TGCAGCGCCGGAGGGGGGACACCGAACACCGGGGAGCTGTTTTTT CSAGGGTPNTGELFF
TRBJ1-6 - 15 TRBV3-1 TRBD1 TGTGCCAGCAGCCAAGAAGGACAGGGGTATTCACCCCTCCACTTT CASSQEGQGYSPLHF
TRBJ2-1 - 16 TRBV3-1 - TGTGCCAGCAGCCAAGAACTAGCTCAACCCTACAATGAGCAGTTCTTC CASSQELAQPYNEQFF
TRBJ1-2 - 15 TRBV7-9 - TGTGCCAGCAGCTTGTTCCGGGAACTAAACTATGGCTACACCTTC CASSLFRELNYGYTF
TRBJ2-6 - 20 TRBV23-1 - TGCGCCAGCAGTCGGGCCCACGGGGCGGAGAGAAACTCTGGGGCCAACGTCCTGACTTTC CASSRAHGAERNSGANVLTF
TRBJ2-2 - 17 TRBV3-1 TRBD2 TGTGCCAGCAGCCGGACTAGCGGGGGACCGAACACCGGGGAGCTGTTTTTT CASSRTSGGPNTGELFF